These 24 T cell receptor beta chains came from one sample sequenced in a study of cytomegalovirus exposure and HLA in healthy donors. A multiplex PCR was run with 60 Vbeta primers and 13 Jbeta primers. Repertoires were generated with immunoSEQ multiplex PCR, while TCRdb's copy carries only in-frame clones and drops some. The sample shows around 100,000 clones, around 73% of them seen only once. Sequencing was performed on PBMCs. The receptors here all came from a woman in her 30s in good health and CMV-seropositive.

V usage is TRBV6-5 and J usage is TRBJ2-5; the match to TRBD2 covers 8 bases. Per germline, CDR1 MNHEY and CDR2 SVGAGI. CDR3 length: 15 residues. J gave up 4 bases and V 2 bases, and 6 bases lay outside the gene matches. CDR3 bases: TGTGCCAGCAGTTACAGCGGGAGATTTGGAGAGACCCAGTACTTC. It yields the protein CASSYSGRFGETQYF.

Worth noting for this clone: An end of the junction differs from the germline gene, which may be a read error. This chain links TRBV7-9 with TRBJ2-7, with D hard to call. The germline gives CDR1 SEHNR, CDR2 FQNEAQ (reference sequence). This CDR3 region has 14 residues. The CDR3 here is CSSSPPDLSYEQYF. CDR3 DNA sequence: TGTTCCAGCAGCCCTCCCGACTTGTCCTACGAGCAGTACTTC. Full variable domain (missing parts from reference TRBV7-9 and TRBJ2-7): DTGVSQNPRHKITKRGQNVTFRCDPISEHNRLYWYRQTLGQGPEFLTYFQNEAQLEKSRLLSDRFSAERPKGSFSTLEIQRTEQGDSAMYLCSSSPPDLSYEQYFGPGTRLTVT.

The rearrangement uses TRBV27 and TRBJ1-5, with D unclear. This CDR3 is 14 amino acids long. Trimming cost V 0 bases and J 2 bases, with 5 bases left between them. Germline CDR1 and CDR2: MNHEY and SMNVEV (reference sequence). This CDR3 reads CASSLSSGNQPQHF. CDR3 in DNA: TGTGCCAGCAGTTTATCCAGCGGCAATCAGCCCCAGCATTTT.

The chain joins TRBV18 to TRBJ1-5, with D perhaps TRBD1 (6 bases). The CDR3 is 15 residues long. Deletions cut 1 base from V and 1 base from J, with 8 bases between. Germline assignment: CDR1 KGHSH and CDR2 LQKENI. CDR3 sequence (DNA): TGTGCCAGCTCACCACAGGGGGAAAGCAATCAGCCCCAGCATTTT. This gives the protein CASSPQGESNQPQHF.

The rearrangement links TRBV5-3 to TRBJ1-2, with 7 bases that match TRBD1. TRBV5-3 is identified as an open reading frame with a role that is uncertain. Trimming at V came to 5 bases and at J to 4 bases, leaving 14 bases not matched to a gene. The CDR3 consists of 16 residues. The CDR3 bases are TGTGCCAGAAGGTCAGGGGGGACCCAAAAGATCTATGGCTACACCTTC. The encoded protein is CARRSGGTQKIYGYTF.

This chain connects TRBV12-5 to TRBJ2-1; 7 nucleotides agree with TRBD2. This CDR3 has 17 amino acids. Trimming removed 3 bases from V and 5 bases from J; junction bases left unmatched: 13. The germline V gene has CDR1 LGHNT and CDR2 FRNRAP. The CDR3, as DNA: TGTGCTAGTGGTTTCTTGGTGGGCGGGAGTTTCAACAATGAGCAGTTCTTC. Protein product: CASGFLVGGSFNNEQFF.

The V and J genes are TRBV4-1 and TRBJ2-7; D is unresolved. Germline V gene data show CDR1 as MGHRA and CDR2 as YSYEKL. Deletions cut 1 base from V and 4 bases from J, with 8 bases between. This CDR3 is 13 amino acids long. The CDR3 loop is CASSQVPTYEQYF. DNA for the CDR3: TGCGCCAGCAGCCAAGTCCCGACTTACGAGCAGTACTTC.

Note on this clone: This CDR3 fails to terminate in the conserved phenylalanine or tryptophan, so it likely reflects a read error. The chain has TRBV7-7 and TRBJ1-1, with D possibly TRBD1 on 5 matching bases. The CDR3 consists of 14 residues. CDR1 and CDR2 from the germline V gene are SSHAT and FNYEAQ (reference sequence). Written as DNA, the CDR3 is TGTGCTAGCAGCTTAGAAGGTACCGGGACTGGGGCTTTCCTT. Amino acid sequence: CASSLEGTGTGAFL.

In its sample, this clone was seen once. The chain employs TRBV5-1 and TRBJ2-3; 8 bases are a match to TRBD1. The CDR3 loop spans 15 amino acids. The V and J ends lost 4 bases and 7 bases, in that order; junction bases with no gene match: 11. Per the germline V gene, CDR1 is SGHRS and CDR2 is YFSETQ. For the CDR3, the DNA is TGCGCCAGCAGCCCCGGGACAGGACAGTTGTATACGCAGTATTTT. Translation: CASSPGTGQLYTQYF.

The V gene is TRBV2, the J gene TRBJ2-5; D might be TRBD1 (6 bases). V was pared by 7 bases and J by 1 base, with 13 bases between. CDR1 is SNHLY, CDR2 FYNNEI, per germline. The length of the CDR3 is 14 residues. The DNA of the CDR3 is TGTGCCAGCAAGGACAGAAAAACCCAAGAGACCCAGTACTTC. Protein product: CASKDRKTQETQYF.

CDR3 protein: CASSASGGANEQFF. The CDR3 nucleotides are TGTGCCAGCAGTGCCAGCGGGGGGGCCAATGAGCAGTTCTTC. J is TRBJ2-1 and V is TRBV6-4, with TRBD2 matching over 10 bases. Trimming removed 4 bases from V and 6 bases from J; junction bases left unmatched: 3. Looked up from germline, CDR1 is MRHNA and CDR2 is SNTAGT. The CDR3 is 14 amino acids.

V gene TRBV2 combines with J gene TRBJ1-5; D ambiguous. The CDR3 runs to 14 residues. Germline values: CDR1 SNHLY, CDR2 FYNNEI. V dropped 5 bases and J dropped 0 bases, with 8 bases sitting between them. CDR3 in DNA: TGTGCCAGCAGTCGGGAACGTAGCAATCAGCCCCAGCATTTT. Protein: CASSRERSNQPQHF.

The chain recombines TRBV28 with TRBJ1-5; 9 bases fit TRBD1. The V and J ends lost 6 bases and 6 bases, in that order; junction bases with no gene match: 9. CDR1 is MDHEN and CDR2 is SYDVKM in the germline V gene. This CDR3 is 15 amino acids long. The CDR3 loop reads CASRPGDREFQPQHF. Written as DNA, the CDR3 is TGTGCCAGCAGACCCGGGGACAGGGAATTTCAGCCCCAGCATTTT.

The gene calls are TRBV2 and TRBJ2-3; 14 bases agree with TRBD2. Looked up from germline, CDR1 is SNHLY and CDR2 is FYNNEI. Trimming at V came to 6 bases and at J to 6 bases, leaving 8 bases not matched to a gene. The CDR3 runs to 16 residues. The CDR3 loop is CASSAGLAGGDDTQYF. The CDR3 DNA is TGTGCCAGCAGCGCCGGACTAGCGGGAGGAGATGATACGCAGTATTTT.

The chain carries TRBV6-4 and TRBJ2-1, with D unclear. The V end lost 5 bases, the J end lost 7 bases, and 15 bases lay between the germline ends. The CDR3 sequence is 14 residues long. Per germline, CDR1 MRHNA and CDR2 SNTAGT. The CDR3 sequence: CASSNDPGPNEQFF. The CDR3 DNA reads TGTGCCAGCAGTAATGATCCGGGTCCTAATGAGCAGTTCTTC.

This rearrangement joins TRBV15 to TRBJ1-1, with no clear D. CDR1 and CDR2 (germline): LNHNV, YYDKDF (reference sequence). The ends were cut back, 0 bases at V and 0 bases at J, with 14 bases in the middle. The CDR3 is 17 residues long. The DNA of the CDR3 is TGTGCCACCAGCAGAGAAGGTGTGGAGCAGCTGAACACTGAAGCTTTCTTT. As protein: CATSREGVEQLNTEAFF.

CDR3 sequence: CASSPSPGDQPQHF. The CDR3 DNA follows: TGTGCCAGCAGCCCTAGCCCGGGGGATCAGCCCCAGCATTTT. This rearrangement joins TRBV9 to TRBJ1-5; tentative D call: TRBD1 (5 bases). The germline V and J ends were trimmed by 4 bases and 5 bases, with 13 bases remaining between them. The CDR3 totals 14 residues. Looked up from germline, CDR1 is SGDLS and CDR2 is YYNGEE.

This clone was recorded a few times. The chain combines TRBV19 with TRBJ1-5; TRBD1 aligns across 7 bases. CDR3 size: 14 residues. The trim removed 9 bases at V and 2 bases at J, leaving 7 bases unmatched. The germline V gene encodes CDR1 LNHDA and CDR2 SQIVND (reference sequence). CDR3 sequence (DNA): TGTGCCAGCGCAAAGGGACAGCGCAATCAGCCCCAGCATTTT. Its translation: CASAKGQRNQPQHF.

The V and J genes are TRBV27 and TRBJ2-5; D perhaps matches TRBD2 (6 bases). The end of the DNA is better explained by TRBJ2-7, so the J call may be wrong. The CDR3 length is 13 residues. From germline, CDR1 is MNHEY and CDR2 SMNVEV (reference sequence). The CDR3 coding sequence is TGTGCCAGCAGTTTTAGGGGACTTTACGAGCAGTACTTC. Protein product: CASSFRGLYEQYF.

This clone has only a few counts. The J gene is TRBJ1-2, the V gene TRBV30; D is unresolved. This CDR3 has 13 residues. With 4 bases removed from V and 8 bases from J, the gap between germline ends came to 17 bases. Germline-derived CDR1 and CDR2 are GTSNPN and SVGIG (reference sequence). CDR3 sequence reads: CAWIRPGALGYTF. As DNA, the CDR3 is TGTGCCTGGATCCGACCGGGAGCATTAGGCTACACCTTC.

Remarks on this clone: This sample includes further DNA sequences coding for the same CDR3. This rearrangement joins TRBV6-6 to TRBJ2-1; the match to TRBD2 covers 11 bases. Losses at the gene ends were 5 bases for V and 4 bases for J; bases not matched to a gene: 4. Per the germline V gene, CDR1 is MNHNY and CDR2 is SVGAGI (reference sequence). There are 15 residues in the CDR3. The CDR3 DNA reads TGTGCCAGCAGTAAGGGACTAGCGGTATACAATGAGCAGTTCTTC. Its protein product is CASSKGLAVYNEQFF.

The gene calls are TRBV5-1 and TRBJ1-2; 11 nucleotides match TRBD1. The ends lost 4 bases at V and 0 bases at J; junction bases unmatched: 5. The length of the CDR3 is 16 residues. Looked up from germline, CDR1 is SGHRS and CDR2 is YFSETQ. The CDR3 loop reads CASSPRDRGTNYGYTF. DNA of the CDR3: TGCGCCAGCAGCCCGAGGGACAGGGGGACTAACTATGGCTACACCTTC.

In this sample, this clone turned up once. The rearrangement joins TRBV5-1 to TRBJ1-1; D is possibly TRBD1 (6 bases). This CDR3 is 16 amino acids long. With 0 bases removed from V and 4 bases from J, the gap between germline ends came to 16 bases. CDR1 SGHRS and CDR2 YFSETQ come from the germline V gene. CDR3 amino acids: CASSLDVGGGGTEAFF. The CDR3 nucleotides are TGCGCCAGCAGCTTGGACGTCGGGGGGGGCGGCACTGAAGCTTTCTTT.

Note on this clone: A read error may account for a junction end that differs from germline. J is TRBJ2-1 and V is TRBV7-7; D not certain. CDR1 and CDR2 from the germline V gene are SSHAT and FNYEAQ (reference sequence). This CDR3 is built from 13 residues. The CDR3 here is CASSKYLEAEQFF. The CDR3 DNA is TGTGCTAGCAGCAAATACCTCGAGGCTGAGCAGTTCTTC.